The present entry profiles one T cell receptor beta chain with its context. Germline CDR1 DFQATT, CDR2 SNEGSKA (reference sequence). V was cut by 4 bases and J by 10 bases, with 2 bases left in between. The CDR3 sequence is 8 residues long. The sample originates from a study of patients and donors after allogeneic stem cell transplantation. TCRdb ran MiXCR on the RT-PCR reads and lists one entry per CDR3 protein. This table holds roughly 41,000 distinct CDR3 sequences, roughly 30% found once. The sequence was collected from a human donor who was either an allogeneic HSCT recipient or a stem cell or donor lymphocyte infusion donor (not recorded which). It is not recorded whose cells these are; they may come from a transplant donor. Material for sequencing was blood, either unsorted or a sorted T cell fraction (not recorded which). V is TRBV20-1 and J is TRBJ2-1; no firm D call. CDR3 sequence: CSANEQFF. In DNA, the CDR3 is TGCAGTGCTAACGAGCAGTTCTTC.